The clone carrying this T cell receptor (beta chain) was detected many times. Its antigen is not identified. Each CDR3 protein gets one entry after TCRdb re-called the RT-PCR reads with MiXCR. The sample contains 750,000 to 850,000 distinct CDR3 sequences, roughly 18% of which appear only once. This CDR3 is built from 14 residues. Trimming left V 6 bases short and J 1 base short, with 11 bases between. These data are taken from a study of response to subunit inactivated influenza vaccine. Whole-study findings and limits: It was the authors' suggestion that each seasonal influenza vaccination recruits few new T cells.

The sample in question was PBMCs from blood, obtained 4 to 6 days after vaccination. V is TRBV12-3 or TRBV12-4 and J is TRBJ2-3; D gene unclear. This receptor was obtained from a man aged 50 or older who received an inactivated influenza vaccine. CDR3 DNA: TGTGCCAGCAGCTTGACCGGCCGCACAGATACGCAGTATTTT. Protein: CASSLTGRTDTQYF.